This T cell receptor (beta chain) was identified in a study of vaccination and CD4 T cells after COVID-19. Treatment specified: roughly 11-day PBMC culture with coronavirus spike peptide pools or control peptides (ViraFEST assay). A word on this clonotype: The antigen remains undetermined.

The CDR3 runs to 15 residues. V lost 7 bases, J lost 9 bases, and 14 bases stayed unmatched. Germline lookup yields CDR1 LNHDA and CDR2 SQIVND (reference sequence). An Oncomine TCR Beta short-read assay was used to sequence the DNA from cultured CD4+ T cells. TCRdb re-called the PCR reads through MiXCR, storing one row per CDR3 protein. The sample lists approximately 10,000 distinct CDR3 sequences, roughly 67% seen once, with 26% in the top ten. The V call is TRBV19, the J call TRBJ2-3; TRBD2 agrees at 9 bases. The sequenced material came from CD4+ T cells from blood, cultured in vitro. This TCR was sampled from a human donor who had recovered from COVID-19. CDR3 coding DNA: TGTGCCAGTATCAACGGCGCGGGGGGGGTCGGGACGCAGTATTTT. Encoded protein: CASINGAGGVGTQYF.